The 7 T cell receptor beta chains in this list originate from one sample, sequenced in a study of T cell repertoires in cytomegalovirus infection. Their recognized antigens are unknown. TCRdb re-called the reads through MiXCR, storing one row per CDR3 protein. In the table there are some 130,000 distinct CDR3 sequences, more than 20% of which are singletons. Material for sequencing was PBMCs, sequenced either directly or after in vitro stimulation (not recorded which). The source is a human donor in good health (CMV status not recorded). Some clones in this sample may be carry-over from other donors' samples.

This chain joins TRBV27 and TRBJ2-7; a weak D match, TRBD1 (5 bases). The germline V and J ends were trimmed by 6 bases and 2 bases, with 17 bases remaining between them. CDR3 length: 15 amino acids. Looked up from germline, CDR1 is MNHEY and CDR2 is SMNVEV (reference sequence). CDR3 coding DNA: TGTGCCAGCAGCTCATCTTCCACAGGTCCCTACGAGCAGTACTTC. It encodes CASSSSSTGPYEQYF.

This clonotype was picked up a small number of times. The chain combines TRBV16 with TRBJ1-1; no definite D call. There are 12 residues in the CDR3. V lost 2 bases, J lost 2 bases, and 3 bases lay in between. CDR1 KGHSY and CDR2 FQNENV come from the germline V gene. CDR3 sequence reads: CASSQQNTEAFF. The CDR3 DNA reads as TGTGCCAGCAGCCAACAAAACACTGAAGCTTTCTTT. Looking up the rest from reference TRBV16 and TRBJ1-1 gives the full variable domain: GEEVAQTPKHLVRGEGQKAKLYCAPIKGHSYVFWYQQVLKNEFKFLISFQNENVFDETGMPKERFSAKCLPNSPCSLEIQATKLEDSAVYFCASSQQNTEAFFGQGTRLTVV.

About this clonotype itself: A read error may produce the germline difference seen at one junction end. V is TRBV5-3 and J is TRBJ1-1; D uncertain. TRBV5-3 is filed as an ORF, its function uncertain. The CDR3 contains 14 residues. The CDR3 bases are TGTGCCAGCAGCTTGAGGCTGACTAACACTGAAGCTTTCTTT. Amino acid sequence: CASSLRLTNTEAFF.

This clonotype was found many times. V usage is TRBV11-3 and J usage is TRBJ2-1; D tentatively fits TRBD1 or TRBD2 (5 bases each). The germline V and J ends were trimmed by 7 bases and 0 bases, with 13 bases remaining between them. The CDR3 runs 15 residues. CDR1 and CDR2 from the germline V gene are SGHNT and YENEEA. The CDR3 loop is CASTPWGSSYNEQFF. CDR3 DNA: TGTGCCAGCACCCCCTGGGGGAGCTCCTACAATGAGCAGTTCTTC.

Comments on this clonotype: One junction end does not reproduce the germline sequence, and a read error may be involved. The chain uses TRBV7-2 and TRBJ2-1, with 11 bases lining up with TRBD2. This CDR3 has 17 amino acids. Germline values: CDR1 SGHTA, CDR2 FQGNSA. The CDR3 DNA sequence: TGTGTCAGCAGCCTCCGACTAGCGGGACTATCCTACAATGAGCAGTTCTTC. Protein sequence: CVSSLRLAGLSYNEQFF.

Only a few counts were recorded for this clonotype. This chain links TRBV20-1 with TRBJ1-2; a possible D gene is TRBD1 (5 bases). Trimming removed 6 bases from V and 5 bases from J, with 22 bases in between. The V gene's germline CDR1 is DFQATT and CDR2 SNEGSKA (reference sequence). CDR3 length equals 15 residues. CDR3 protein: CSAPIMGREGYGYTF. CDR3 DNA: TGCAGTGCCCCTATCATGGGCAGGGAGGGGTATGGCTACACCTTC.

This chain links TRBV5-6 with TRBJ1-1; no clear D gene. The CDR3 extends over 13 amino acids. Looked up from germline, CDR1 is SGHDT and CDR2 is YYEEEE. Trimming removed 1 base at V and 1 base at J, with 5 bases between. CDR3 region: CASSLRRNTEAFF. CDR3 in DNA: TGTGCCAGCAGCTTGAGACGGAACACTGAAGCTTTCTTT.